A selection of T cell receptor beta chains follows, all from one sample in a study of technical replicates of blood from a handful of donors. Assay used: immunoSEQ multiplex PCR; TCRdb lists only in-frame clones, some missing. The sample includes tens of thousands of clones, approximately 90% seen only once; the top ten take 0.41%. The sample was T cells isolated from PBMCs. These receptors all come from a human donor in good health. Each CDR3 is given without its conserved first and last residue.

CDR3,V,length
SVVLQTGFPYEQY,TRBV29-1,13
ASSQSRLGTQY,TRBV4-3,11
ASSPSAAGVGETQY,TRBV27,14
SVRTGLGQPQH,TRBV29-1,11
ASSSYTGELF,TRBV6-5,10
ASSPRDRVSSGANVLT,TRBV5-1,16
ASSLVLGAVNTEAF,TRBV7-9,14
ASSLIIRTGNQPQH,TRBV28,14
ASSYSPKGPGSEAF,TRBV6-6,14
ATRGGDRPSGANVLT,TRBV19,15
ASSVGLSGIQY,TRBV9,11
ASSAGTLGSYEQY,TRBV6-1,13
ASQRDRETQY,TRBV5-1,10
ASSPRDRGLAKLF,TRBV7-2,13
ASSLQGSFVTYEQY,TRBV27,14
ASSWRTGTDTQY,TRBV5-4,12
ASIPRVYQETQY,TRBV6-1,12
ASKGQGPYGYT,TRBV27,11
ASSLNSGYNEQF,TRBV7-2,12
AGSRDRNYGYT,TRBV19,11
ASTLTSGSYKGNEQF,TRBV7-8,15
ASSGQNNYGYT,TRBV27,11